This TCR beta chain emerged from a study of T cell responses to AZD1222 COVID-19 vaccine. Whole-study findings and limits: Mostly white British, mostly female donors; authors suggested clonal diversity may be underestimated. Rises in breadth and depth of Spike-specific TCRs came after two AZD1222 doses. Scientists sampled the repertoires only once the peak T cell response had passed.

The method was immunoSEQ multiplex PCR; TCRdb's version includes in-frame clones alone and lacks a portion of them. This table holds just under 150,000 clones, about 86% found once. Details on this clone: The antigen is unknown.

Both about-4-week and about-12-week second-dose recipients were combined. Germline V gene sequence: CDR1 LNHDA, CDR2 SQIVND (reference sequence). CDR3 size: 12 residues. V lost 11 bases, J lost 3 bases, and 11 bases lay in between. The V and J genes are TRBV19 and TRBJ1-5; D may be TRBD1 (6 bases). The sample here was peripheral blood, taken 28 days after the second AZD1222 dose. This receptor was taken from an adult who received the AZD1222 COVID-19 vaccine. The CDR3 sequence: CAVRGPNQPQHF. The DNA for the CDR3 is TGTGCCGTCCGGGGGCCCAATCAGCCCCAGCATTTT.